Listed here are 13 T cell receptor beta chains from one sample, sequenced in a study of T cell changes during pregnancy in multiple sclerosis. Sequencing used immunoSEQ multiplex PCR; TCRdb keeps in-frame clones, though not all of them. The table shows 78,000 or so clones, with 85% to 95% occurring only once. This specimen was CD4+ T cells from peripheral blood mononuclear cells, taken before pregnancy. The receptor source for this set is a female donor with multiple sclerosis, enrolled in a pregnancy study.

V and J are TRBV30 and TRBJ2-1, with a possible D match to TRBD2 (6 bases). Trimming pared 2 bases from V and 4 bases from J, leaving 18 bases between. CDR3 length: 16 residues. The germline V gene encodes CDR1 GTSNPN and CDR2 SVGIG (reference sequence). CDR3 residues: CAWSHLLGGLYNEQFF. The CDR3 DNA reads TGTGCCTGGAGTCACCTCTTGGGAGGATTATACAATGAGCAGTTCTTC.

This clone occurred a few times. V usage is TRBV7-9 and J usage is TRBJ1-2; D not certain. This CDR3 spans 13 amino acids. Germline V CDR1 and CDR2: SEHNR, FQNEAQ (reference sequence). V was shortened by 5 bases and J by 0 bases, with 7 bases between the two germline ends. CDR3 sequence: CASSPAANYGYTF. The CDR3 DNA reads TGTGCCAGCAGCCCCGCGGCTAACTATGGCTACACCTTC.

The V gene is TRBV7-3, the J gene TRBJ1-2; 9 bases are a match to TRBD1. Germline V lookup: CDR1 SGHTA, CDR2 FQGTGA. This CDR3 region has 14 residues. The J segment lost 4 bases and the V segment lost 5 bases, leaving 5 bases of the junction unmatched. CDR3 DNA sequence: TGTGCCAGCAGCCAGGGACAGGGCGGCTATGGCTACACCTTC. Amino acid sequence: CASSQGQGGYGYTF.

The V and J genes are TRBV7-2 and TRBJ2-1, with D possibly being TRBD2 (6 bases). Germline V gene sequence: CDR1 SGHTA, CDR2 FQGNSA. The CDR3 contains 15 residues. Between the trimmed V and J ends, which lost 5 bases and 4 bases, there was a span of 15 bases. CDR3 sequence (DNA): TGTGCCAGCAGCCATGGGGGGTCGGGGTACAATGAGCAGTTCTTC. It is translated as CASSHGGSGYNEQFF. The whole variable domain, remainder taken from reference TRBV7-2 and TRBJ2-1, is GAGVSQSPSNKVTEKGKDVELRCDPISGHTALYWYRQSLGQGLEFLIYFQGNSAPDKSGLPSDRFSAERTGGSVSTLTIQRTQQEDSAVYLCASSHGGSGYNEQFFGPGTRLTVL.

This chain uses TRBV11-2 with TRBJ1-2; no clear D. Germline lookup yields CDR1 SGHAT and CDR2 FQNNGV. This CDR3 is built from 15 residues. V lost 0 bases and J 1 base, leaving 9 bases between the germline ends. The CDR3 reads CASSLDPNSNYGYTF. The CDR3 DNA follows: TGTGCCAGCAGCTTAGATCCAAACAGTAACTATGGCTACACCTTC.

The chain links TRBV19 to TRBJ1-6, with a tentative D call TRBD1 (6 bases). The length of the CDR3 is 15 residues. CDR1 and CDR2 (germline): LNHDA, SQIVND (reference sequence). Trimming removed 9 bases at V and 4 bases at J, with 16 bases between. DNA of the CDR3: TGTGCCAGCCGAGGGGGGGGTACGTATAATTCACCCCTCCACTTT. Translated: CASRGGGTYNSPLHF.

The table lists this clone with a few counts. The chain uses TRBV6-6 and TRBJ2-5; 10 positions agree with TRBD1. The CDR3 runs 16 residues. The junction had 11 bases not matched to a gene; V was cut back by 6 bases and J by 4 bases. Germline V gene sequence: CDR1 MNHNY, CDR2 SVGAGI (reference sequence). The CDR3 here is CASSGRTGGGRETQYF. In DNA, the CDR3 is TGTGCCAGCAGCGGCCGGACAGGGGGGGGTCGAGAGACCCAGTACTTC.

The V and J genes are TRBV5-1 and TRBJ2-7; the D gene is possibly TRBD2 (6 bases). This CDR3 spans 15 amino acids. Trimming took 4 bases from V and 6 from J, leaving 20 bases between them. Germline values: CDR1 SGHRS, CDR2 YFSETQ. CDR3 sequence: CASSDFKGTEGEQYF. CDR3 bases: TGCGCCAGCAGCGATTTTAAGGGAACGGAGGGCGAGCAGTACTTC.

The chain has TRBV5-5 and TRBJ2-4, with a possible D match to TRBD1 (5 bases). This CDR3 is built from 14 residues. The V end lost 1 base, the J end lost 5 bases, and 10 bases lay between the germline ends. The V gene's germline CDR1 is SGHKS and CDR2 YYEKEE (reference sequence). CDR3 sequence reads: CASSLTGLENIQYF. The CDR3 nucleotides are TGTGCCAGCAGCTTGACAGGTTTGGAAAACATTCAGTACTTC.

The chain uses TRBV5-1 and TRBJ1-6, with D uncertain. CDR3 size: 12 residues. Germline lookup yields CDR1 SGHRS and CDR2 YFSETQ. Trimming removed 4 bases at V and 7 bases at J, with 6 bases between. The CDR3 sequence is CASSETNSPLHF. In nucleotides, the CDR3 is TGCGCCAGCAGCGAGACAAATTCACCCCTCCACTTT.

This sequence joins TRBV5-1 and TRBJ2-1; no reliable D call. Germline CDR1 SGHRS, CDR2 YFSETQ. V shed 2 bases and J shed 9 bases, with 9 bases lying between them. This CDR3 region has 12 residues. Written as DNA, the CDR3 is TGCGCCAGCAGCTTTAGTGGAGTTGAGCAGTTCTTC. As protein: CASSFSGVEQFF.

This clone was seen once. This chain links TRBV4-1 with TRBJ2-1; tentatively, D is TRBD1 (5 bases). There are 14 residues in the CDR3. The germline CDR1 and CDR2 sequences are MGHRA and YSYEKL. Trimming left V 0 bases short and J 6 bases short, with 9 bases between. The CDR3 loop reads CASSQERTPNEQFF. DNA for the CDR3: TGCGCCAGCAGCCAAGAAAGGACACCCAATGAGCAGTTCTTC.

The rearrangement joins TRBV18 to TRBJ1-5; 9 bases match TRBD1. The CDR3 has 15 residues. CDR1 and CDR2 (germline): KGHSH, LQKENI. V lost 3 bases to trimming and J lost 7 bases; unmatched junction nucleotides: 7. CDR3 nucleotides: TGTGCCAGCTCACCCGGGACAGGGTCGAAACAGCCCCAGCATTTT. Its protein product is CASSPGTGSKQPQHF.